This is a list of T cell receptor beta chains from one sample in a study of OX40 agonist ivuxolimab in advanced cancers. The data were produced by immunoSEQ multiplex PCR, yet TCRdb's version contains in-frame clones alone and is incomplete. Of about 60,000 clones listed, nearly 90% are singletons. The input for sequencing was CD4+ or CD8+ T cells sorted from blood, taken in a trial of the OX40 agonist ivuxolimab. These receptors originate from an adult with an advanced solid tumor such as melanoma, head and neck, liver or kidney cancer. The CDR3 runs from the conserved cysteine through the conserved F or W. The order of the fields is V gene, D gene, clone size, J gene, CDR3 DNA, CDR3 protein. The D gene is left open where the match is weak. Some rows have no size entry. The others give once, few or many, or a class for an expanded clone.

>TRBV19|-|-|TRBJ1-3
TGTGCCAGTATCGGGCCCACCATATATTTT
CASIGPTIYF
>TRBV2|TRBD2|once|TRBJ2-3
TGTGCCAGCCCACCGGGACTAGCGGGAGTGACAGATACGCAGTATTTT
CASPPGLAGVTDTQYF
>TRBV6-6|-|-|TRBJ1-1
TGTGCCAGCAGTTACGACAGACAGAACACTGAAGCTTTCTTT
CASSYDRQNTEAFF
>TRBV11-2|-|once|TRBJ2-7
TGTGCCAGCAGCTTCACTACTGAGCAGTACTTC
CASSFTTEQYF
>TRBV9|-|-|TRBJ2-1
TGTGCCAGCAGCGTAGACAGTTTAGGACTCAATGAGCAGTTCTTC
CASSVDSLGLNEQFF
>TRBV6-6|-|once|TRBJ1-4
TGTGCCAGCACCCTGGGTGAAAAACTGTTTTTT
CASTLGEKLFF
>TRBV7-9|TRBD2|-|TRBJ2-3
TGTGCCAGCAGCGCGCCGGGACTAGCCGAAACAGATACGCAGTATTTT
CASSAPGLAETDTQYF
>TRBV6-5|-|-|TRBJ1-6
TGTGCCAGCAGTTACCTCCCTTCGGGGTCACCCCTCCACTTT
CASSYLPSGSPLHF
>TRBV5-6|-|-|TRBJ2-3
TGTGCCAGCAGCTTCTTGGGCGGGGAAACAGATACGCAGTATTTT
CASSFLGGETDTQYF
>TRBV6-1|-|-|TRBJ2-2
TGTGCCAGCAGTGAACCGAGCGGCCCTCAGTACACCGGGGAGCTGTTTTTT
CASSEPSGPQYTGELFF
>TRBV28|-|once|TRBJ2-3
TGTGCCAGCAGTGCGACAGGCACAGATACGCAGTATTTT
CASSATGTDTQYF
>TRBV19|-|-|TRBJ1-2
TGTGCCAGTAGTGAACTCTATGGCTACACCTTC
CASSELYGYTF
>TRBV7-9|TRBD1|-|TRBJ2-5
TGTGCCAGCACTTCGACAGGGAGAGAGACCCAGTACTTC
CASTSTGRETQYF
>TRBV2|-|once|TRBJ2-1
TGTGCCAGCAGTGAAAAGGGGAACAGGGGGCGCCTAGCGGGAGCTGACAATGAGCAGTTCTTC
CASSEKGNRGRLAGADNEQFF
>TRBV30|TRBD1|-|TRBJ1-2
TGTGCCTGGTTACGACAGGGTCGGGACTATGGCTACACCTTC
CAWLRQGRDYGYTF
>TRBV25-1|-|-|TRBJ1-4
TGTGCCAGCGTGGGGACGAATAATGAAAAACTGTTTTTT
CASVGTNNEKLFF
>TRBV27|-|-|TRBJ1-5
TGTGCCAGCAGCCCTGTGGGGGGGCATCAGCCCCAGCATTTT
CASSPVGGHQPQHF
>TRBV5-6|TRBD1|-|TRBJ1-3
TGTGCCAGCAGCTTGAGAACCCCGACAGGGAGGCAATCTGGAAACACCATATATTTT
CASSLRTPTGRQSGNTIYF
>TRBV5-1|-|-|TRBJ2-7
TGCGCCAGCCGAGCGGCTGGGGGATCCTACGAGCAGTACTTC
CASRAAGGSYEQYF
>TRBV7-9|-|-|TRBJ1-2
TGTGCCAGCAGGGGGGAAGGGAACTATGGCTACACCTTC
CASRGEGNYGYTF
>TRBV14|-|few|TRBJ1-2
TGTGCCAGCAGCCCGTACGACGGGGAGCACTATGGCTACACCTTC
CASSPYDGEHYGYTF
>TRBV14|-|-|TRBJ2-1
TGTGCCAGCAGCCTGACAGGTGTGGACGCTGAGCAGTTCTTC
CASSLTGVDAEQFF
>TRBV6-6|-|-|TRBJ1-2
TGTGCCAGCAGTTACTCGGGGGGGGGTAGTCTAAATGGCTACACCTTC
CASSYSGGGSLNGYTF
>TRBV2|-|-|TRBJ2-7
TGTGCCAGCAGTGGCTACGAGCAGTACTTC
CASSGYEQYF
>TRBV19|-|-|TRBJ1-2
TGTGCCAGTAGTGTGCCTCAGGGGTCCTATGGCTACACCTTC
CASSVPQGSYGYTF
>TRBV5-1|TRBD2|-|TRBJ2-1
TGCGCCAGCAGCCTAACTAGCGGGAGTCTCGATGAGCAGTTCTTC
CASSLTSGSLDEQFF
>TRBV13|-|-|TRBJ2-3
TGTGCCAGCAGCCCAAGGGGAGCAGGCACAGATACGCAGTATTTT
CASSPRGAGTDTQYF
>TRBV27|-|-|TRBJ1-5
TGTGCCAGCAGTTTATCCAGGGATGGGAGCAATCAGCCCCAGCATTTT
CASSLSRDGSNQPQHF
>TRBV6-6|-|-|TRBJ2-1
TGTGCCAGCAGTTACTCCCCCCCTGAGCAGTTCTTC
CASSYSPPEQFF
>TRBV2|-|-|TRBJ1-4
TGTGCCAGCCGTACGGGTGAAAAACTGTTTTTT
CASRTGEKLFF
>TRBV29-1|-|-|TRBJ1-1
TGCAGCGTTGGGGAGAACACTGAAGCTTTCTTT
CSVGENTEAFF
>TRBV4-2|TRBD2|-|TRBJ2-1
TGTGCCAGCAGCCTCTCAGGCGGGCTAGCGGGTAAGGGTAATGAGCAGTTCTTC
CASSLSGGLAGKGNEQFF
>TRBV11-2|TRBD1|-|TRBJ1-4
TGTGTCAGCAGCGCCGGGACAGGGACAACTAATGAAAAACTGTTTTTT
CVSSAGTGTTNEKLFF
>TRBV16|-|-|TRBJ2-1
TGTGCCAGCAGCCAAGTCGCAATAAATGAGCAGTTCTTC
CASSQVAINEQFF
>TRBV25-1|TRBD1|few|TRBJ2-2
TGTGCCAGCAGGAAAACAACAGGGGTAGGCACCGGGGAGCTGTTTTTT
CASRKTTGVGTGELFF
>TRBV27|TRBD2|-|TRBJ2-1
TGTGCCAGCAGTTTGAGAACTAGCGGGAGATCCAAGCAGTTCTTC
CASSLRTSGRSKQFF
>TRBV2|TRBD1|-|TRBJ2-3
TGTGCCAGCAGTGAGCGCAGGGACAGACTAAACATACTCACAGATACGCAGTATTTT
CASSERRDRLNILTDTQYF
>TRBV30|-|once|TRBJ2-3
TGTGCCTGGATTGGAGGGGATGGGGATACGCAGTATTTT
CAWIGGDGDTQYF
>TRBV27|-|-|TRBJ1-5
TGTGCCAGCAGTTTATCGCCAGGGAGGAATCAGCCCCAGCATTTT
CASSLSPGRNQPQHF
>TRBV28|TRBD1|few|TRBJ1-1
TGTGCCAGCAGTTTATTGGGGACAGGAAATATCGGGACTGAAGCTTTCTTT
CASSLLGTGNIGTEAFF
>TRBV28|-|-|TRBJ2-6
TGTGCCAGCAGTTTTGGCGGTGGGGCCAACGTCCTGACTTTC
CASSFGGGANVLTF
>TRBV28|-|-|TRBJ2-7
TGTGCCAGCAGTTTACTGGGGGCCTACGAGCAGTACTTC
CASSLLGAYEQYF
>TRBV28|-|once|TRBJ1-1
TGTGCCACCAGGGATAATTTGTATGAAGCTTTCTTT
CATRDNLYEAFF
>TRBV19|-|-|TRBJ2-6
TGTGCCAGTAGTATTTATCATGGAGGGGCCAACGTCCTGACTTTC
CASSIYHGGANVLTF
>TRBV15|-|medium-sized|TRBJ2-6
TGTGCCACCAGCCTGGGGTCTGGGGCCAACGTCCTGACTTTC
CATSLGSGANVLTF
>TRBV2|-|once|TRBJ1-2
TGTGCCAGCAGTGAAGGGGCCAGATCAATACGTGGCTACACCTTC
CASSEGARSIRGYTF